The rows below give T cell receptor beta chains drawn from one sample of a study of vaccination and CD4 T cells after COVID-19. TCRdb independently ran MiXCR on the PCR reads; one entry per CDR3 protein. This sample has about 25,000 distinct CDR3 sequences, with roughly 42% found just once. For these receptors, no antigen is known. The sequenced sample consisted of CD4+ T cells from blood, cultured in vitro. These receptors all come from a human donor who had recovered from COVID-19. Each CDR3 is given with its conserved first and last residue. Each record gives: clone size, D gene, J gene, V gene, CDR3 DNA, CDR3 protein. D genes are given only for firm matches. Not all rows give a size; the values are once, few, many and, for expanded clones, a class.

few | NA | TRBJ2-1 | TRBV6-1 | TGTGCCAGCAGCCCCCAAGTGGGCCTCTCCTACAATGAGCAGTTCTTC | CASSPQVGLSYNEQFF
NA | TRBD1 | TRBJ1-2 | TRBV19 | TGTGCCAGTAGCAATGGACAGGGAGGGGACTATGGCTACACCTTC | CASSNGQGGDYGYTF
few | NA | TRBJ2-7 | TRBV4-1 | TGCGCCAGCAGCCAAGGTCGTGGGACACCGGCCTCCTACGAGCAGTACTTC | CASSQGRGTPASYEQYF
NA | NA | TRBJ2-7 | TRBV2 | TGTGCCAGCAGTTATATGGGGGTCCCCTACGAGCAGTACTTC | CASSYMGVPYEQYF
NA | TRBD1 | TRBJ1-5 | TRBV10-3 | TGTGCCATCAGTGGCCACAGGGGGTTGGGACAGCCCCAGCATTTT | CAISGHRGLGQPQHF
NA | NA | TRBJ2-7 | TRBV6-1 | TGTGCCAGCAGATCCCAGGGTAACTCCTACGAGCAGTACTTC | CASRSQGNSYEQYF
NA | TRBD2 | TRBJ2-1 | TRBV6-1 | TGTGCCAGCAGTCAGCGACTAGCGGGGGCATACAATGAGCAGTTCTTC | CASSQRLAGAYNEQFF
few | NA | TRBJ1-6 | TRBV7-8 | TGTGCCAGCAGTTCGGACATGCGAGATTCACCCCTCCACTTT | CASSSDMRDSPLHF
NA | TRBD1 | TRBJ1-1 | TRBV5-6 | TGTGCCAGCAGCTTGGTGGGACAGGCGCTCACTGAAGCTTTCTTT | CASSLVGQALTEAFF
NA | NA | TRBJ1-2 | TRBV6-1 | TGTGCCAGTAGGAGGGGTGATGGCTACACCTTC | CASRRGDGYTF
NA | NA | TRBJ2-3 | TRBV5-1 | TGCGCCAGCAGCTTGGCGCCCTCCAGCACAGATACGCAGTATTTT | CASSLAPSSTDTQYF
NA | NA | TRBJ1-2 | TRBV20-1 | TGCAGTGCCGGGGAGGGGGGCAAAGGCTACACCTTC | CSAGEGGKGYTF
few | TRBD2 | TRBJ2-7 | TRBV7-2 | TGTGCCAGCAGCGCCCGGCTAGCGGGGGGGGGGCAGTACTTC | CASSARLAGGGQYF
NA | TRBD1 | TRBJ2-7 | TRBV12-3/TRBV12-4 | TGTGCCAGCAGTGGTCGGACAGGGGGCTTGGACGAGCAGTACTTC | CASSGRTGGLDEQYF
few | NA | TRBJ1-3 | TRBV7-6 | TGTGCCAGCAGCCAACAAGGAAACACCATATATTTT | CASSQQGNTIYF
NA | NA | TRBJ1-5 | TRBV20-1 | TGCAGTGCTAGAGAGCGCGGATACAATCAGCCCCAGCATTTT | CSARERGYNQPQHF
few | NA | TRBJ2-5 | TRBV25-1 | TGTGCCAGCAGTGAATCCCATGGGGTGGCAGCGGTTGAGACCCAGTACTTC | CASSESHGVAAVETQYF
few | NA | TRBJ1-2 | TRBV11-3 | TGTGCCAGCAGCTTCAAAAGGGAATATGGCTACACCTTC | CASSFKREYGYTF
NA | NA | TRBJ1-6 | TRBV2 | TGTGCCAGCAACAGACAGGACCTTAATTCACCCCTCCACTTT | CASNRQDLNSPLHF
few | NA | TRBJ2-7 | TRBV27 | TGTGCCAGCAGTTTTACGGGACCGGAGCACGAGCAGTACTTC | CASSFTGPEHEQYF
few | NA | TRBJ2-7 | TRBV20-1 | TGCAGTGCTAGGGGGAGTGCGGACGAGCAGTACTTC | CSARGSADEQYF
few | NA | TRBJ1-5 | TRBV6-2/TRBV6-3 | TGTGCCAGCAGTAAGACGGGGGGACTTAGCAATCAGCCCCAGCATTTT | CASSKTGGLSNQPQHF
NA | TRBD1 | TRBJ2-1 | TRBV27 | TGTGCCAGCAGCCCTCTCCGGGACAGGGCCCATGAGCAGTTCTTC | CASSPLRDRAHEQFF
few | NA | TRBJ2-5 | TRBV10-1 | TGCGCCAGCAGTGAGTCGGGAGTCAAAGAGACCCAGTACTTC | CASSESGVKETQYF
NA | TRBD1 | TRBJ2-1 | TRBV7-8 | TGTGCCAGCAGCCCCGGGCCGGGACAGGGTCACGATGAGCAGTTCTTC | CASSPGPGQGHDEQFF
NA | TRBD1 | TRBJ2-7 | TRBV19 | TGTGCCAGTAGTATGGGACAGGGCTACGAGCAGTACTTC | CASSMGQGYEQYF
NA | TRBD1 | TRBJ1-2 | TRBV7-8 | TGTGCCAGCAGCCCCCGGACAGGGGGCGCCTCTAACTATGGCTACACCTTC | CASSPRTGGASNYGYTF
NA | NA | TRBJ2-1 | TRBV20-1 | TGCAGTGCTAGGGCTGCTAAGGATGAGCAGTTCTTC | CSARAAKDEQFF
NA | TRBD1 | TRBJ2-1 | TRBV7-9 | TGTGCCAGCAGCTCAGTAGCGGGAGGACCGGGACAGGGGGCTAGGGAGCAGTTCTTC | CASSSVAGGPGQGAREQFF
few | NA | TRBJ1-2 | TRBV20-1 | TGCAGTGCTAGAGCGATGATAGGGTTTCAGGGCTACACCTTC | CSARAMIGFQGYTF
NA | NA | TRBJ1-6 | TRBV27 | TGTGCCAGTTCAGGACAGATATATAATTCACCCCTCCACTTT | CASSGQIYNSPLHF
few | NA | TRBJ1-2 | TRBV19 | TGTGCCAGTTACGGAAACACTAACTATGGCTACACCTTC | CASYGNTNYGYTF
NA | NA | TRBJ2-1 | TRBV20-1 | TGCAGTGCTAGAAGCCTAACGACCTACAATGAGCAGTTCTTC | CSARSLTTYNEQFF
NA | NA | TRBJ2-5 | TRBV6-1 | TGTGCCAGCAGTACCACGGCAGGAGGGACCCAGTACTTC | CASSTTAGGTQYF
NA | NA | TRBJ1-6 | TRBV25-1 | TGTGCCAGCAGTGAACTCGATAATTCACCCCTCCACTTT | CASSELDNSPLHF
NA | TRBD1 | TRBJ1-1 | TRBV7-8 | TGTGCCAGCAGACGACGGACAGGGGGCCTGTACACTGAAGCTTTCTTT | CASRRRTGGLYTEAFF
few | TRBD1 | TRBJ2-7 | TRBV20-1 | TGCAGTGCCATGGGACAGCCCTCCTACGAGCAGTACTTC | CSAMGQPSYEQYF
NA | NA | TRBJ2-3 | TRBV20-1 | TGCAGTGCTACCCCGGGGGGCCGAACTGCAGATACGCAGTATTTT | CSATPGGRTADTQYF
NA | NA | TRBJ2-7 | TRBV6-1 | TGTGCCAGCGCGACGGAAAGGAGCTCCTACGAGCAGTACTTC | CASATERSSYEQYF
NA | NA | TRBJ1-2 | TRBV6-4 | TGTGCCAGCAGTGACTCGGACGTTGGGCAAGAAGGCTACACCTTC | CASSDSDVGQEGYTF
NA | TRBD1 | TRBJ1-5 | TRBV20-1 | TGCAGTGCACAGGACAGGGGGCGAGGGAGACAGCCCCAGCATTTT | CSAQDRGRGRQPQHF
few | TRBD2 | TRBJ2-3 | TRBV6-2/TRBV6-3 | TGTGCCAGCACGGCGGGGGGGCACACAGATACGCAGTATTTT | CASTAGGHTDTQYF
NA | NA | TRBJ2-7 | TRBV6-2/TRBV6-3 | TGTGCCAGCAGCCGGACCCGCGGCGAGCAGTACTTC | CASSRTRGEQYF
NA | TRBD1 | TRBJ1-1 | TRBV19 | TGTGCCAGTAGTATGGCCGGGACAGGGAAGGCTTTCTTT | CASSMAGTGKAFF
few | TRBD2 | TRBJ2-7 | TRBV20-1 | TGCAGTGCTAGAGGCGCTAGCGGCGGATGGGAGCAGTACTTC | CSARGASGGWEQYF
few | NA | TRBJ2-4 | TRBV28 | TGTGCCAGCAGCAGGACCTTAGCCAAAAACATTCAGTACTTC | CASSRTLAKNIQYF
NA | TRBD2 | TRBJ2-3 | TRBV19 | TGTGCCAGTAGTTCAGGACTAGCGGGAGTAGGAGATACGCAGTATTTT | CASSSGLAGVGDTQYF
few | NA | TRBJ1-6 | TRBV7-8 | TGTGCCAGCAGCTTAGAGGTCCCTAATTCACCCCTCCACTTT | CASSLEVPNSPLHF
NA | TRBD1 | TRBJ1-1 | TRBV28 | TGTGCCAGCAGCCCGCACCCGGGGGGCGACAGGGGCACTGAAGCTTTCTTT | CASSPHPGGDRGTEAFF